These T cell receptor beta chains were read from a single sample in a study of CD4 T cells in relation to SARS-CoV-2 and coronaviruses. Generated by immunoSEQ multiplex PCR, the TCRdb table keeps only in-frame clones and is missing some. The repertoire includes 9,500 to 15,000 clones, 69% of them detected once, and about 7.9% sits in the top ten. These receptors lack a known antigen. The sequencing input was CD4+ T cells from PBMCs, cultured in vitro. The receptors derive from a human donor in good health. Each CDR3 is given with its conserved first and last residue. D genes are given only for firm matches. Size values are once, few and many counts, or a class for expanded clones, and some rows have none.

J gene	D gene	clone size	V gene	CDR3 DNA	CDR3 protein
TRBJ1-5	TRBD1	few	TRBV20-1	TGCAGTGCTAGTTTGTTGGGACAGGGGACTAATCAGCCCCAGCATTTT	CSASLLGQGTNQPQHF
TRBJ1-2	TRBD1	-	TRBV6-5	TGTGCCAGCAGCGGATGGGACAGCTATGGCTACACCTTC	CASSGWDSYGYTF
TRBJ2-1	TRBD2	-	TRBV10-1	TGCGCCAGCAGTGTTAGGGCTAGCGGGAGCCCCTACAATGAGCAGTTCTTC	CASSVRASGSPYNEQFF
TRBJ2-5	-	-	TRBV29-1	TGCAGCGTTGCGTATCGTGGGTCTAGTGAGGAGACCCAGTACTTC	CSVAYRGSSEETQYF
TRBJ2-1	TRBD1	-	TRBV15	TGTGCCACCAGCAGAGGAGGGACAGGGGAAATCAATGAGCAGTTCTTC	CATSRGGTGEINEQFF
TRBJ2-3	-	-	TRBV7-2	TGTGCCAGCAGCGTTAGCTCAGATACGCAGTATTTT	CASSVSSDTQYF
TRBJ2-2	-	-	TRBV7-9	TGTGCCAGCAGTCTTTTTGGTGAGATGAACACCGGGGAGCTGTTTTTT	CASSLFGEMNTGELFF
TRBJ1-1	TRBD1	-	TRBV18	TGTGCCAGCTCATTGGGACAGGGGTCCACTGAAGCTTTCTTT	CASSLGQGSTEAFF
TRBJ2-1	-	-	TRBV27	TGTGCCAGCAGTTTTTTAGTGCGTGTCGGCGAGCAGTTCTTC	CASSFLVRVGEQFF
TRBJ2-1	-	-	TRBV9	TGTGCCAGCAGCGTAGGGGGGACCCTCTCCTACAATGAGCAGTTCTTC	CASSVGGTLSYNEQFF
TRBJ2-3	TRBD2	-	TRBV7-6	TGTGCCAGCAGCTTAGAGGCGGGAGGCACAGATACGCAGTATTTT	CASSLEAGGTDTQYF
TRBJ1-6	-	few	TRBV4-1	TGCGCCAGCAGCCAAGAGAAGGGGCAGCTAGGTTCACCCCTCCACTTT	CASSQEKGQLGSPLHF
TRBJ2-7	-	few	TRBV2	TGTGCCAGCAGCCAACCCTGGGGGGACGGCTACGAGCAGTACTTC	CASSQPWGDGYEQYF
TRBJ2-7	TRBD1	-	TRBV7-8	TGTGCCAGCAGCATCCGGGACAGGGAATTAAACTACGAGCAGTACTTC	CASSIRDRELNYEQYF
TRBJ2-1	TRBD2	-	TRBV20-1	TGCAGTGCTAGTCTATCCGGGACTAGGGGCAGGGGTGAGCAGTTCTTC	CSASLSGTRGRGEQFF
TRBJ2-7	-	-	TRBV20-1	TGCAGTGCTGGCAGGAGCTACGAGCAGTACTTC	CSAGRSYEQYF
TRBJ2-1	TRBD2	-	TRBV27	TGTGCCAGCACTACTAGCGGGAGCTCCTACAATGAGCAGTTCTTC	CASTTSGSSYNEQFF
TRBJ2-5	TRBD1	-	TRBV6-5	TGTGCCAGCAGTTACTCTCCGGGACAGGGGGTGGAGACCCAGTACTTC	CASSYSPGQGVETQYF
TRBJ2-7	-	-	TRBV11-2	TGTGCCAGCAGCTTCCACATCTCCTACGAGCAGTACTTC	CASSFHISYEQYF
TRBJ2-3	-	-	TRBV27	TGTGCCAGCAGTTTAAAATACAGCACAGATACGCAGTATTTT	CASSLKYSTDTQYF
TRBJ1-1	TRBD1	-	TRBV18	TGTGCCAGCTCACCACCCGGGACAGGGGGGACTGAAGCTTTCTTT	CASSPPGTGGTEAFF
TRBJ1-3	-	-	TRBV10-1	TGCGCCAGCAGCTCGGCGAGCAACTCTGGAAACACCATATATTTT	CASSSASNSGNTIYF
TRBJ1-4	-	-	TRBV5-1	TGCGCCAGCACGACGGGGAATGAAAAACTGTTTTTT	CASTTGNEKLFF
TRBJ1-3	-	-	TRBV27	TGTGCCAGCAGCAATCTCGGCGGGGCCCAATCTGGAAACACCATATATTTT	CASSNLGGAQSGNTIYF
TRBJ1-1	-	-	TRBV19	TGTGCCAGTAGTATAGGCAGTCTGAACACTGAAGCTTTCTTT	CASSIGSLNTEAFF
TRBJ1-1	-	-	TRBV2	TGTGCCAGCAGCCTCCTTGGACAGTCTGAAGCTTTCTTT	CASSLLGQSEAFF
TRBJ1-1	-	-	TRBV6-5	TGTGCCAGCGAATTTACGACAGGGAACACTGAAGCTTTCTTT	CASEFTTGNTEAFF
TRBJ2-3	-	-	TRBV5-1	TGCGCCAGCATCTCCGGAGAGACAGGCTTTAGCACAGATACGCAGTATTTT	CASISGETGFSTDTQYF
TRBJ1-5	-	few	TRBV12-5	TGTGCTAGTGGTTTGGTACTAGGGCAGGTCTCTCAGCCCCAGCATTTT	CASGLVLGQVSQPQHF
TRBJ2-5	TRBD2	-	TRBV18	TGTGCCAGCTCCGCTTTCCCTCGGGAGGGAGAGACCCAGTACTTC	CASSAFPREGETQYF